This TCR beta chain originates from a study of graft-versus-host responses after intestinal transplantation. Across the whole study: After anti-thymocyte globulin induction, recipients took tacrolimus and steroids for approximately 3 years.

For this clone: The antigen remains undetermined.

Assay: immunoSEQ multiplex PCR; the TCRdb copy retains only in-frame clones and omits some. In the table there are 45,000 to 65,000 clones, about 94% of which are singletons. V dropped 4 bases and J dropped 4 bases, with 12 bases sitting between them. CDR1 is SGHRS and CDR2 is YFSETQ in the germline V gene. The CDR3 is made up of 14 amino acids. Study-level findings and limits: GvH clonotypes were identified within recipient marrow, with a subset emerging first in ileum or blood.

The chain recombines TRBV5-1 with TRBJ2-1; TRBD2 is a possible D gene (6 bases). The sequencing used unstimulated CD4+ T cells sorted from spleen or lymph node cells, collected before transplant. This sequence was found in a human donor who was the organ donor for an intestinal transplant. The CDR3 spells CASSPGLFYNEQFF. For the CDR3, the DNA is TGCGCCAGCAGCCCCGGACTATTTTACAATGAGCAGTTCTTC.